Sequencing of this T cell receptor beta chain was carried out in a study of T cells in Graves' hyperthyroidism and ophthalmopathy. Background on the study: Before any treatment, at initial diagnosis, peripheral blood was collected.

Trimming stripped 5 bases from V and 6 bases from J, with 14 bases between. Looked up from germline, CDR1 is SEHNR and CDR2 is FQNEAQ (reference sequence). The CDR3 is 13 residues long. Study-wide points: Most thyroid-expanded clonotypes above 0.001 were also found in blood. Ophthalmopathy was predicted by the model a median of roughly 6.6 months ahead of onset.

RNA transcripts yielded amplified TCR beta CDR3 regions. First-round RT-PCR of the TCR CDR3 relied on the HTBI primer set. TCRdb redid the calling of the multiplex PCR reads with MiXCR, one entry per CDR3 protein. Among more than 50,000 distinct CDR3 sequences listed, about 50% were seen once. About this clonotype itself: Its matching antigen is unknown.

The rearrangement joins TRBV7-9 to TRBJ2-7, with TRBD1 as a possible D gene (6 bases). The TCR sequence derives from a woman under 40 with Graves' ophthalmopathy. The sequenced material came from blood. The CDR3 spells CASSKDSLLEQYF. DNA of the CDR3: TGTGCCAGCAGCAAGGACAGCCTGCTCGAGCAGTACTTC.